These T cell receptor beta chains were read from a single sample in a study of blood T cell repertoires in COVID-19. Some clones are missing from TCRdb's copy, which holds only in-frame ones; the method was immunoSEQ multiplex PCR. Among tens of thousands of clones listed, approximately 84% were seen once. Material for sequencing was peripheral blood. Receptors were obtained from a human donor in a cohort sampled during active COVID-19. CDR3s include the opening cysteine and the closing phenylalanine or tryptophan. A D gene is named only where the DNA matches it firmly. Rows give clone size only sometimes, using once, few, many, or a class for an expanded clone.

D,V,size,J,DNA,CDR3
TRBD1,TRBV10-3,.,TRBJ1-3,TGTGCCATCAGGCGACCGGGACAGGCGAACACCATATATTTT,CAIRRPGQANTIYF
TRBD1,TRBV28,.,TRBJ1-6,TGTGCCAGCAGCCTACAGGGGACTAGTAATTCACCCCTCCACTTT,CASSLQGTSNSPLHF
TRBD2,TRBV7-9,.,TRBJ2-3,TGTGCCAGCAGCCGACTAGCGGGCACAGATACGCAGTATTTT,CASSRLAGTDTQYF
TRBD2,TRBV7-9,.,TRBJ2-7,TGTGCCAGCAGCTTATACCCTACTCGGGCGGGGGGTTTTTCCGACGAGCAGTACTTC,CASSLYPTRAGGFSDEQYF
.,TRBV5-4,.,TRBJ1-2,TGTGCCAGCAGTTCCCCGGGGGAAAGTGTCTATGGCTACACCTTC,CASSSPGESVYGYTF
.,TRBV6-2/TRBV6-3,.,TRBJ2-3,TGTGCCAGCAGCCGCGACTCGTTCACAGATACGCAGTATTTT,CASSRDSFTDTQYF
.,TRBV5-1,.,TRBJ1-6,TGCGCCAGCAGCTTGGATCCGGTTCAGGATTCACCCCTCCACTTT,CASSLDPVQDSPLHF
TRBD1,TRBV5-6,.,TRBJ2-3,TGTGCCAGCAGCCGGACAGGGTCGGCAGATACGCAGTATTTT,CASSRTGSADTQYF
.,TRBV5-6,.,TRBJ2-1,TGTGCCAGCAGCTTTACAGGGAACAACAATGAGCAGTTCTTC,CASSFTGNNNEQFF
TRBD1,TRBV2,.,TRBJ1-1,TGTGCCAGCAGTTCGACAGGGTTAGAAGCTTTCTTT,CASSSTGLEAFF
.,TRBV7-9,.,TRBJ2-5,TGTGCCAGCAGCCCTCTTCGAGAGACCCAGTACTTC,CASSPLRETQYF
TRBD2,TRBV3-1/TRBV3-2,.,TRBJ2-1,TGTGCCAGCAGCCCCCCTTACGGGGGGGCGGGTGAGCAGTTCTTC,CASSPPYGGAGEQFF
.,TRBV3-1/TRBV3-2,.,TRBJ2-3,TGTGCCAGCAGCTTCGGGACTGCCACAGATACGCAGTATTTT,CASSFGTATDTQYF
TRBD1,TRBV19,.,TRBJ1-1,TGTGCCACCGGGGACAGGATGAACACTGAAGCTTTCTTT,CATGDRMNTEAFF
TRBD1,TRBV4-1,.,TRBJ2-7,TGCGCCAGCAGCCACCTACCAGGGGGCTCCTACGAGCAGTACTTC,CASSHLPGGSYEQYF
TRBD1,TRBV9,.,TRBJ2-4,TGTGCCAGCAGCGTAGGGCAGGGGGACAACATTCAGTACTTC,CASSVGQGDNIQYF
TRBD1,TRBV19,.,TRBJ2-6,TGTGCCAGTAGGCGCACGGACAGGGCTTTATCAGGGGCCAACGTCCTGACTTTC,CASRRTDRALSGANVLTF
.,TRBV7-6,once,TRBJ2-5,TGTGCCAGCAGCTTAGGGTCAGCGAGAGAGACCCAGTACTTC,CASSLGSARETQYF
TRBD2,TRBV7-2,.,TRBJ2-1,TGTGCCAGCAGCTTAGAGCGGGGGGGGAATGAGCAGTTCTTC,CASSLERGGNEQFF
.,TRBV15,.,TRBJ1-5,TGTGCCACCAGCAGCCCCCCAGGATTGGGCAATCAGCCCCAGCATTTT,CATSSPPGLGNQPQHF
TRBD2,TRBV25-1,.,TRBJ2-5,TGTGCCAGCGGACCGACTAGCCGACTGGCCCAGTACTTC,CASGPTSRLAQYF
.,TRBV5-1,.,TRBJ2-1,TGCGCCAGCAGCTGGGGGCCCGGGGGGAATGAGCAGTTCTTC,CASSWGPGGNEQFF
TRBD1,TRBV7-3,.,TRBJ1-2,TGTGCCAGCAGCTTACGGGGGACAGTCTATGGCTACACCTTC,CASSLRGTVYGYTF
TRBD1,TRBV5-4,.,TRBJ2-7,TGTGCCAGCAGCGAGGGACAGGGGGTGTACTACGAGCAGTACTTC,CASSEGQGVYYEQYF
TRBD1,TRBV5-4,.,TRBJ1-2,TGTGCCAGCAGCCAAGACAGGGAGAGTCGGGGCTACACCTTC,CASSQDRESRGYTF
.,TRBV5-1,.,TRBJ1-1,TGCGCCAGCAGCTCTTCCACTGAAGCTTTCTTT,CASSSSTEAFF
.,TRBV30,few,TRBJ1-3,TGTGCCTGGAGTGTTCGTGGAAACACCATATATTTT,CAWSVRGNTIYF
TRBD2,TRBV11-3,.,TRBJ2-3,TGTGCCAGCAGCGGACTAGCGGGGGTTACAGATACGCAGTATTTT,CASSGLAGVTDTQYF
TRBD1,TRBV3-1/TRBV3-2,.,TRBJ1-2,TGTGCCAGCAGCTACTTACAGGGGACGTATGGCTACACCTTC,CASSYLQGTYGYTF
TRBD2,TRBV28,.,TRBJ2-3,TGTGCCAGCAGTCCCTGGACTAGCGGGGGCCCCACAGATACGCAGTATTTT,CASSPWTSGGPTDTQYF
.,TRBV14,.,TRBJ1-2,TGTGCCAGCAGCCAAGATGGGCAGGGGAGAAGTGGCTACACCTTC,CASSQDGQGRSGYTF
.,TRBV21-1,.,TRBJ1-5,TGTGCCGGTCAGGGCAGGGCAGGCAATCAGCCCCAGCATTTT,CAGQGRAGNQPQHF
TRBD1,TRBV29-1,.,TRBJ1-2,TGCAGCGTCCGACTAGGACAGGGGAATCCGCGCGGCTACACCTTC,CSVRLGQGNPRGYTF
.,TRBV10-3,.,TRBJ1-1,TGTGCCATCAGTGCCTCCGGGACAAGTGTCACTGAAGCTTTCTTT,CAISASGTSVTEAFF
TRBD1,TRBV7-9,.,TRBJ1-2,TGTGCCAGCAGCATCCTGACAGGGAATGGCTACACCTTC,CASSILTGNGYTF
TRBD1,TRBV27,.,TRBJ1-2,TGTGCCAGCAGTTTCCAGTTTTCCGGTACAGGGGATTCGGGAGGCTACACCTTC,CASSFQFSGTGDSGGYTF
TRBD1,TRBV18,.,TRBJ1-4,TGTGCCAGCTCTATACAGGGGGCCGTGCCTAATGAAAAACTGTTTTTT,CASSIQGAVPNEKLFF